The rows below give T cell receptor beta chains drawn from one sample of a study of cytomegalovirus exposure and HLA in healthy donors. Clones were sequenced by immunoSEQ multiplex PCR, and TCRdb holds only the in-frame ones, with some missing. The sample table includes roughly 120,000 clones. Sequenced input: PBMCs. These receptors were taken from a man between 25 and 39 years old in good health and CMV-seronegative. Both conserved end residues are part of each CDR3. The order of the fields is CDR3 protein, CDR3 DNA, D gene, J gene, V gene. A D gene is named only where the DNA matches it firmly.

CASSPWTGVGNTIYF TGTGCCAGCAGCCCTTGGACAGGGGTAGGAAACACCATATATTTT TRBD1 TRBJ1-3 TRBV9
CASRWTGNSEQFF TGTGCCAGCAGATGGACAGGGAATAGTGAGCAGTTCTTC TRBD1 TRBJ2-1 TRBV2
CASSTYQGADSPLHF TGTGCCAGCAGTACGTACCAGGGGGCGGATTCACCCCTCCACTTT TRBD1 TRBJ1-6 TRBV28
CASSETGTGEGYTF TGCGCCAGCTCGGAGACCGGGACAGGGGAGGGCTACACCTTC TRBD1 TRBJ1-2 TRBV5-1
CASSDSGLQGAGEQFF TGTGCCAGCAGTGACTCGGGATTACAGGGGGCTGGGGAGCAGTTCTTC TRBD1 TRBJ2-1 TRBV6-4
CASSYSYGYGYTF TGTGCCAGCAGTTACTCGTACGGCTATGGCTACACCTTC . TRBJ1-2 TRBV6-5
CASSVTGTGGFRDTEAFF TGTGCCAGCAGCGTCACCGGGACAGGGGGCTTTAGGGACACTGAAGCTTTCTTT TRBD1 TRBJ1-1 TRBV7-2
CASSSTVQETQYF TGCGCCAGCAGCTCGACAGTCCAAGAGACCCAGTACTTC . TRBJ2-5 TRBV5-1
CASSWGLGQGGTDTQYF TGTGCCAGCAGCTGGGGCCTGGGACAGGGAGGCACAGATACGCAGTATTTT TRBD1 TRBJ2-3 TRBV5-6
CASGIGGAGANVLTF TGTGCCAGTGGAATCGGGGGGGCTGGGGCCAACGTCCTGACTTTC TRBD2 TRBJ2-6 TRBV19
CASSRAVRGRGPFKIQPQHF TGTGCCAGCTCCAGAGCCGTAAGGGGTAGGGGCCCGTTTAAAATTCAGCCCCAGCATTTT . TRBJ1-5 TRBV18
CASSIGGVASGANVLTF TGTGCCAGTAGTATTGGGGGGGTTGCCTCTGGGGCCAACGTCCTGACTTTC TRBD2 TRBJ2-6 TRBV19
CASSSLARNEQFF TGTGCCAGTAGTTCACTAGCTCGGAATGAGCAGTTCTTC . TRBJ2-1 TRBV19
CASSKGMATEAFF TGTGCCAGTAGTAAGGGGATGGCCACTGAAGCTTTCTTT . TRBJ1-1 TRBV19
CASSPTSGATDTQYF TGTGCCAGCTCACCGACTAGCGGGGCCACAGATACGCAGTATTTT TRBD2 TRBJ2-3 TRBV18
CASSAGRDTEAFF TGTGCCAGCTCGGCAGGGAGGGACACTGAAGCTTTCTTT . TRBJ1-1 TRBV18
CASSFGTGVQGAQYF TGTGCCAGCAGCTTTGGGACAGGCGTCCAAGGGGCCCAGTACTTC TRBD1 TRBJ2-5 TRBV5-8
CASSSYTEAFF TGTGCCAGCAGCTCCTACACTGAAGCTTTCTTT . TRBJ1-1 TRBV5-6
CASSLVAGHTGELFF TGTGCCAGCAGCTTAGTCGCGGGGCACACCGGGGAGCTGTTTTTT . TRBJ2-2 TRBV7-6
CASRGSRSYEQYF TGTGCCAGCAGGGGGAGCCGCTCCTACGAGCAGTACTTC . TRBJ2-7 TRBV6-1
CASTGTGRNEQYF TGTGCCAGCACCGGGACAGGGCGCAACGAGCAGTACTTC TRBD1 TRBJ2-7 TRBV28
CASSIWTGTDTQYF TGCGCCAGCAGCATTTGGACAGGCACAGATACGCAGTATTTT . TRBJ2-3 TRBV5-1
CASSIAPGFDGELFF TGTGCCAGCAGCATCGCCCCCGGGTTCGACGGGGAGCTGTTTTTT . TRBJ2-2 TRBV7-2
CATLSGGNTGELFF TGTGCCACCCTTAGCGGGGGGAACACCGGGGAGCTGTTTTTT TRBD2 TRBJ2-2 TRBV5-6